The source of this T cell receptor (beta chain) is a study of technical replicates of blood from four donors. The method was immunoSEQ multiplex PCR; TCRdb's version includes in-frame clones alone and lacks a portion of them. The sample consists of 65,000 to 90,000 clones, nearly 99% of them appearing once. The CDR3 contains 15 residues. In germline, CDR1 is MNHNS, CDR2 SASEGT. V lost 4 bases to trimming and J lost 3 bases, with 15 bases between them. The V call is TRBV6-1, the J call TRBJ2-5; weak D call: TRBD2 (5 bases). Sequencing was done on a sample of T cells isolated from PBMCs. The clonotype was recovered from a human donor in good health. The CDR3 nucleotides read TGTGCCAGCAGTGTAGGGCTAGCTCCGGAAGAGACCCAGTACTTC. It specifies CASSVGLAPEETQYF.